The rows below give T cell receptor beta chains drawn from one sample of a study of beta chain features in type 1 diabetes. Generated by immunoSEQ multiplex PCR, the TCRdb table keeps only in-frame clones and is missing some. The sample shows about 360,000 clones, roughly 12% of them seen only once. The source material was naive CD4+ T cells from blood. The receptors derive from a man between 18 and 29 years old in good health. The CDR3 runs from the conserved cysteine through the conserved F or W. The order of the fields is V gene, clone size, J gene, D gene, CDR3 DNA, CDR3 protein. A D gene is named only where the DNA matches it firmly. The size entry is marked missing in some rows and otherwise reads once, few, many or a size class.

V: TRBV4-3
size: few
J: TRBJ2-2
D: TRBD2
DNA: TGCGCCAGCAGCCGCGGGGGTGCAGGGACGAACACCGGGGAGCTGTTTTTT
CDR3: CASSRGGAGTNTGELFF

V: TRBV7-9
size: few
J: TRBJ2-7
D: .
DNA: TGTGCCAGCAGCTTCCTGACCGTTGCGGCCTACGAGCAGTACTTC
CDR3: CASSFLTVAAYEQYF

V: TRBV5-1
size: few
J: TRBJ2-3
D: .
DNA: TGCGCCAGCAGCTTGTCAGGGGTAGAGCCAGATACGCAGTATTTT
CDR3: CASSLSGVEPDTQYF

V: TRBV25-1
size: .
J: TRBJ2-1
D: TRBD2
DNA: TGTGCCAGCAGTGGAGTAGCGGGCTTTAGCTCCTACAATGAGCAGTTCTTC
CDR3: CASSGVAGFSSYNEQFF

V: TRBV7-9
size: .
J: TRBJ1-5
D: .
DNA: TGTGCCAGCAGCTTAGGTCTCAGCAATCAGCCCCAGCATTTT
CDR3: CASSLGLSNQPQHF

V: TRBV4-2
size: few
J: TRBJ1-4
D: .
DNA: TGTGCCAGCAGCCTTCTGGCAGGCCCGAATGAAAAACTGTTTTTT
CDR3: CASSLLAGPNEKLFF

V: TRBV29-1
size: .
J: TRBJ2-2
D: TRBD1
DNA: TGCAGCGTGGACAGGGGCGGCGGGGAGCTGTTTTTT
CDR3: CSVDRGGGELFF

V: TRBV7-2
size: .
J: TRBJ2-2
D: TRBD1
DNA: TGTGCCAGCAGCTTAAGGGGGCCCACGAACACCGGGGAGCTGTTTTTT
CDR3: CASSLRGPTNTGELFF

V: TRBV7-3
size: .
J: TRBJ2-3
D: TRBD1
DNA: TGTGCCAGCAGCTACCGGACAGGGGACACAGATACGCAGTATTTT
CDR3: CASSYRTGDTDTQYF

V: TRBV5-6
size: few
J: TRBJ1-5
D: .
DNA: TGTGCCAGCAGCGGGCAAAGCCAGCCCCAGCATTTT
CDR3: CASSGQSQPQHF

V: TRBV19
size: few
J: TRBJ2-7
D: TRBD2
DNA: TGTGCCAGTAGCTACGTTTGGACTAGCGGGAGCTACGAGCAGTACTTC
CDR3: CASSYVWTSGSYEQYF

V: TRBV4-1
size: few
J: TRBJ2-7
D: .
DNA: TGCGCCAGCAGCCAAGATGATCATCGGTACGAGCAGTACTTC
CDR3: CASSQDDHRYEQYF

V: TRBV10-3
size: .
J: TRBJ1-2
D: TRBD1
DNA: TGTGCCATCAGTGACCCGGACAGGGCCGGCTACACCTTC
CDR3: CAISDPDRAGYTF

V: TRBV15
size: few
J: TRBJ1-6
D: TRBD1
DNA: TGTGCCACCAGCGGGGGACAGGGCATACCCCTCCACTTT
CDR3: CATSGGQGIPLHF

V: TRBV19
size: .
J: TRBJ1-1
D: .
DNA: TGTGCCAGTAGTACAGGGATTATGAACACTGAAGCTTTCTTT
CDR3: CASSTGIMNTEAFF

V: TRBV11-3
size: .
J: TRBJ1-6
D: .
DNA: TGTGCCAGCAGCAGACAAGGCCATAATTCACCCCTCCACTTT
CDR3: CASSRQGHNSPLHF

V: TRBV7-9
size: .
J: TRBJ2-3
D: .
DNA: TGTGCCAGCAGCTTAGGACAGTCTAGCACAGATACGCAGTATTTT
CDR3: CASSLGQSSTDTQYF

V: TRBV28
size: few
J: TRBJ1-1
D: .
DNA: TGTGCCAGCAGTGACATTATTTTTGGGCGAGTGAACACTGAAGCTTTCTTT
CDR3: CASSDIIFGRVNTEAFF

V: TRBV6-5
size: .
J: TRBJ1-1
D: .
DNA: TGTGCCAGCAGTTACTCTCGGGGGACTGAAGCTTTCTTT
CDR3: CASSYSRGTEAFF

V: TRBV29-1
size: few
J: TRBJ1-1
D: .
DNA: TGCAGCGTTGGGACCCTCAATCGGGAGACTGAAGCTTTCTTT
CDR3: CSVGTLNRETEAFF

V: TRBV28
size: few
J: TRBJ1-4
D: .
DNA: TGTGCCAGCAGTTTAACCGCTAGGGGTGAAAAACTGTTTTTT
CDR3: CASSLTARGEKLFF

V: TRBV28
size: few
J: TRBJ1-5
D: .
DNA: TGTGCCAGCACCAGTAGCAATCAGCCCCAGCATTTT
CDR3: CASTSSNQPQHF

V: TRBV30
size: .
J: TRBJ2-5
D: TRBD2
DNA: TGTGCCTGGACTAGCGGGGGGGAGACCCAGTACTTC
CDR3: CAWTSGGETQYF